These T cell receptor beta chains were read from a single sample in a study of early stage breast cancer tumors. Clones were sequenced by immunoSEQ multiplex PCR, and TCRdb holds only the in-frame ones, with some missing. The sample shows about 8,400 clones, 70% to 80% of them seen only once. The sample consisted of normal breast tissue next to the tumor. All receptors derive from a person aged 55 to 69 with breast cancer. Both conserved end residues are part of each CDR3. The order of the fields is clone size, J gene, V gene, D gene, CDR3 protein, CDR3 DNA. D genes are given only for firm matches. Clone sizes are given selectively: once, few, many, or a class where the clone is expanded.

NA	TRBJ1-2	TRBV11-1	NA	CASSLSGLYTF	TGTGCCAGCAGCTTATCAGGCCTATACACCTTC
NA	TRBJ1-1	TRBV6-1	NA	CASTIQGMSTEAFF	TGTGCCAGCACTATCCAGGGAATGAGCACTGAAGCTTTCTTT
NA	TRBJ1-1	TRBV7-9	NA	CASSLGPGAYEAFF	TGTGCCAGCAGCTTAGGGCCGGGGGCATATGAAGCTTTCTTT
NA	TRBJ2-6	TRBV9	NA	CASSPRAGAGANVLTF	TGTGCCAGCAGCCCTAGAGCTGGGGCTGGGGCCAACGTCCTGACTTTC
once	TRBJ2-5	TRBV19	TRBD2	CASSIYGGRRETQYF	TGTGCCAGTAGTATTTACGGCGGGAGGAGAGAGACCCAGTACTTC
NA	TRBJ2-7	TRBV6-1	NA	CASSAGSSSYEQYF	TGTGCCAGCAGTGCGGGTTCCTCCTCCTACGAGCAGTACTTC
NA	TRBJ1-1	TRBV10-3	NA	CAISERTVGGEAFF	TGTGCCATCAGTGAGCGAACGGTCGGGGGTGAAGCTTTCTTT
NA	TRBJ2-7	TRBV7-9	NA	CASSRLGDKTYEQYF	TGTGCCAGCAGCCGCCTGGGGGACAAGACCTACGAGCAGTACTTC
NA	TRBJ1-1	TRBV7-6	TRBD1	CASSSTGGGRTEAFF	TGTGCCAGCAGCTCCACAGGGGGAGGACGAACTGAAGCTTTCTTT
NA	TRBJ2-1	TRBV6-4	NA	CASSEWASQDEQFF	TGTGCCAGCAGTGAATGGGCTAGCCAGGATGAGCAGTTCTTC
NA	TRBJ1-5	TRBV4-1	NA	CASSQDALGLPNQPQHF	TGCGCCAGCAGCCAAGATGCATTAGGACTTCCGAATCAGCCCCAGCATTTT
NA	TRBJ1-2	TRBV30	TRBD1	CAWTAGGLANYGYTF	TGTGCCTGGACGGCAGGGGGGTTAGCTAACTATGGCTACACCTTC
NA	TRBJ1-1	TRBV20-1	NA	CSARGNTEAFF	TGCAGTGCTAGGGGGAACACTGAAGCTTTCTTT
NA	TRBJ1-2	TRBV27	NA	CASSPGPSYYGYTF	TGTGCCAGCAGTCCGGGACCGTCATACTATGGCTACACCTTC
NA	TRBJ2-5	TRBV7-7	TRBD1	CASSPDRQETQYF	TGTGCTAGCAGCCCGGACAGGCAAGAGACCCAGTACTTC
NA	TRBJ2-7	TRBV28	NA	CASSFGLTIYEQYF	TGTGCCAGCAGTTTCGGGCTGACCATCTACGAGCAGTACTTC
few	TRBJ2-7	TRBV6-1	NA	CASSQAGREQYF	TGTGCCAGCTCCCAGGCTGGGCGCGAGCAGTACTTC
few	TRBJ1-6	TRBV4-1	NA	CASSQDTWQVNSPLHF	TGCGCCAGCAGCCAAGATACTTGGCAGGTAAATTCACCCCTCCACTTT
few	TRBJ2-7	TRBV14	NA	CASSQGPLGQYF	TGTGCCAGCAGCCAAGGACCCCTTGGGCAGTACTTC
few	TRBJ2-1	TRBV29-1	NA	CSAKGGKTSYNEQFF	TGCAGCGCCAAAGGAGGGAAGACCTCCTACAATGAGCAGTTCTTC
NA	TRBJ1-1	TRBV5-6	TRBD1	CASSQGATEAFF	TGTGCCAGCAGCCAGGGGGCAACGGAAGCTTTCTTT
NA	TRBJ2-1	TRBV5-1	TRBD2	CASSLAAGGPYNEQFF	TGCGCCAGCAGCTTGGCGGCGGGAGGCCCCTACAATGAGCAGTTCTTC
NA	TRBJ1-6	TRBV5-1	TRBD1	CASSLLGQGQNSPLHF	TGCGCCAGCAGCCTCCTAGGACAGGGACAAAATTCACCCCTCCACTTT
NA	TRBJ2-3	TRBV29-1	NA	CSVDKETDTQYF	TGCAGCGTTGATAAGGAAACAGATACGCAGTATTTT